These 17 T cell receptor beta chains came from one sample sequenced in a study of shared T cell receptors in the human thymus. The assay was immunoSEQ multiplex PCR, and TCRdb's table has in-frame clones only and misses some. The top ten clones hold 0.013% of a sample with 540,000 or so clones, 75% to 80% of them seen once. This sample also appeared in a second study, on human thymus T cells.

Specimen: thymocytes. All receptors derive from a boy younger than two with a congenital heart defect.

The chain combines TRBV14 with TRBJ1-1; D perhaps matches TRBD1 (6 bases). Trimming left V 4 bases short and J 5 bases short, with 17 bases between. This CDR3 is built from 15 residues. The V gene's germline CDR1 is SGHDN and CDR2 FVKESK. The CDR3 region is CASSPRDTGGTEAFF. CDR3 nucleotides: TGTGCCAGCAGCCCAAGGGACACCGGTGGGACTGAAGCTTTCTTT. Full variable domain (remainder filled in from reference TRBV14 and TRBJ1-1): EAGVTQFPSHSVIEKGQTVTLRCDPISGHDNLYWYRRVMGKEIKFLLHFVKESKQDESGMPNNRFLAERTGGTYSTLKVQPAELEDSGVYFCASSPRDTGGTEAFFGQGTRLTVV.

The chain is built from TRBV6-6 and TRBJ1-5; tentative D call: TRBD1 (5 bases). The length of the CDR3 is 16 residues. Germline CDR1 reads MNHNY; CDR2 reads SVGAGI (reference sequence). The V and J ends lost 2 bases and 1 base respectively, with 12 bases between them. CDR3 sequence: CASSYGSRESNQPQHF. CDR3 in DNA: TGTGCCAGCAGTTACGGGTCCAGGGAAAGCAATCAGCCCCAGCATTTT.

The gene calls are TRBV4-2 and TRBJ1-1, with D unresolved. The CDR3 covers 15 residues. V was clipped by 1 base and J by 0 bases, with 9 bases between them. CDR1 is LGHNA, CDR2 YNFKEQ, per germline. CDR3 region: CASSQVRLMNTEAFF. The CDR3 bases are TGTGCCAGCAGCCAAGTTAGACTGATGAACACTGAAGCTTTCTTT.

The rearrangement links TRBV7-9 to TRBJ2-5; 16 bases agree with TRBD2. Per the germline V gene, CDR1 is SEHNR and CDR2 is FQNEAQ (reference sequence). The CDR3 contains 18 residues. V shed 4 bases and J 5 bases; nucleotides not matched to a gene: 10. This CDR3 is CASSSGLAGGPGVETQYF. The CDR3 bases are TGTGCCAGCAGCTCGGGACTAGCGGGAGGGCCCGGTGTGGAGACCCAGTACTTC.

The rearrangement links TRBV30 to TRBJ2-3, with TRBD2 as a possible D gene (6 bases). Germline V gene data show CDR1 as GTSNPN and CDR2 as SVGIG (reference sequence). This CDR3 contains 15 residues. Trimming removed 7 bases from V and 2 bases from J, with 19 bases in between. The CDR3 DNA follows: TGTGCCTTCGGACTCCGGACTATAGACACAGATACGCAGTATTTT. Its translation: CAFGLRTIDTDTQYF.

The chain uses TRBV28 and TRBJ2-7; D is perhaps TRBD2 (6 bases). V lost 6 bases, J lost 1 base, and 13 bases lay in between. CDR1 and CDR2 from the germline V gene are MDHEN and SYDVKM. The CDR3 consists of 14 residues. The CDR3 DNA reads as TGTGCCAGCAGGCGCCTGGGGGGTTCCTACGAGCAGTACTTC. It is translated as CASRRLGGSYEQYF.

As DNA, the CDR3 is TGTGCCAGCAGCTCGAACAGGCTGGGGCCGTACAATGAGCAGTTCTTC. It encodes CASSSNRLGPYNEQFF. V and J are TRBV5-8 and TRBJ2-1, with D perhaps matching TRBD1 (5 bases). The CDR3 is 16 amino acids. In germline, CDR1 is SGHTS, CDR2 YDEGEE. The V end lost 3 bases, the J end lost 4 bases, and 17 bases lay between the germline ends.

This clone was detected once. V usage is TRBV7-7 and J usage is TRBJ2-7; 13 bases map to TRBD2. Germline V gene lookup returns CDR1 SSHAT and CDR2 FNYEAQ (reference sequence). The J segment lost 4 bases and the V segment lost 1 base, leaving 7 bases of the junction unmatched. CDR3 size: 17 residues. CDR3 residues: CASSLVRGLAGKYEQYF. The CDR3 coding sequence is TGTGCCAGCAGCTTAGTACGGGGACTAGCGGGAAAGTACGAGCAGTACTTC.

Comment on this clone: The same CDR3 can be traced to other DNA sequences in this sample. The chain links TRBV9 to TRBJ2-7; 11 bases line up with TRBD2. V shed 0 bases and J 4 bases; nucleotides not matched to a gene: 3. This CDR3 has 15 amino acids. The germline gives CDR1 SGDLS, CDR2 YYNGEE. CDR3 bases: TGTGCCAGCAGCGTAGGAGTAGCGGGAGGGTACGAGCAGTACTTC. This translates into CASSVGVAGGYEQYF.

The V and J genes are TRBV30 and TRBJ2-1, with 9 positions matching TRBD1. Germline assignment: CDR1 GTSNPN and CDR2 SVGIG (reference sequence). The V segment lost 1 base and the J segment 0 bases; nucleotides outside the gene matches: 16. The CDR3 contains 20 residues. CDR3 coding DNA: TGTGCCTGGAGTGGGGCCACGGGACAGGGACCCTCCCGCTCCTACAATGAGCAGTTCTTC. It specifies CAWSGATGQGPSRSYNEQFF.

The chain employs TRBV19 and TRBJ2-2, with 9 bases matching TRBD1. The junction had 13 bases not matched to a gene; V was cut back by 5 bases and J by 6 bases. The germline CDR1 and CDR2 sequences are LNHDA and SQIVND (reference sequence). CDR3 size: 17 residues. The CDR3, as DNA: TGTGCCAGTAGTGTTGGGAAGGGGACAGGGAAAGCCGGGGAGCTGTTTTTT. It codes for CASSVGKGTGKAGELFF.

The chain employs TRBV6-1 and TRBJ2-7; 7 bases map to TRBD2. The germline gives CDR1 MNHNS, CDR2 SASEGT. Unmatched junction bases numbered 9, after V lost 4 bases and J lost 0 bases. The CDR3 is 16 amino acids. CDR3 residues: CASSGTRYGSSYEQYF. As DNA, the CDR3 is TGTGCCAGCAGTGGGACTAGATACGGGAGCTCCTACGAGCAGTACTTC.

The genes are TRBV4-2 and TRBJ2-5; 7 bases are a match to TRBD2. From germline, CDR1 is LGHNA and CDR2 YNFKEQ. Trimming cost V 4 bases and J 3 bases; bases outside gene matches: 14. The CDR3 runs 17 residues. CDR3 loop: CASSLPSGPREEETQYF. Written as DNA, the CDR3 is TGTGCCAGCAGCCTGCCTAGCGGCCCACGGGAGGAAGAGACCCAGTACTTC.

The chain carries TRBV30 and TRBJ2-3; weak D call: TRBD2 (5 bases). The length of the CDR3 is 16 residues. Deletions cut 0 bases from V and 2 bases from J, with 15 bases between. Germline CDR1 and CDR2: GTSNPN and SVGIG (reference sequence). CDR3 coding DNA: TGTGCCTGGAGTGTACCCCGAGGGCCACACACAGATACGCAGTATTTT. Its protein product is CAWSVPRGPHTDTQYF.

This clone was counted a few times. The rearrangement links TRBV7-2 to TRBJ2-3; 11 bases fit TRBD2. CDR3 length: 16 amino acids. V was pared by 3 bases and J by 0 bases, with 2 bases of the junction left unmatched. The germline V gene encodes CDR1 SGHTA and CDR2 FQGNSA. The CDR3 sequence: CASSFRLAGSTDTQYF. The CDR3, as DNA: TGTGCCAGCAGCTTCAGACTAGCGGGGAGCACAGATACGCAGTATTTT.

The chain combines TRBV18 with TRBJ2-7; D is possibly TRBD2 (6 bases). The CDR3 has 18 amino acids. The V and J ends lost 4 bases and 2 bases respectively, with 24 bases between them. The germline CDR1 and CDR2 sequences are KGHSH and LQKENI. In DNA form, the CDR3 reads TGTGCCAGCTCACTAGGCGGGGCGGCCAGGGAGAGAGCCTACGAGCAGTACTTC. Protein: CASSLGGAARERAYEQYF.

This chain joins TRBV7-6 and TRBJ2-3, with D possibly TRBD2 on 6 matching bases. Germline CDR1 is SGHVS and CDR2 is FNYEAQ. The V gene lost 1 base and the J gene lost 4 bases, with 12 bases spanning the gap. There are 15 residues in the CDR3. In nucleotides, the CDR3 is TGTGCCAGCAGCTTAGGGAGGGCCAGGGCAGATACGCAGTATTTT. Protein sequence: CASSLGRARADTQYF.